This entry features one T cell receptor (beta chain) sequence. The record originates from a study of blood T cell repertoires in COVID-19. The wider study: Collection of acute and convalescent COVID-19 samples took place in the United States, Italy and Spain.

The CDR3 length is 12 residues. Germline CDR1 reads LNHDA; CDR2 reads SQIVND (reference sequence). Trimming at V came to 8 bases and at J to 4 bases, leaving 1 base not matched to a gene. The cohort comprised adults aged 18 to 89 years residing in under 25 US areas. Recovered status applied to Cohort 3 donors who had two consecutive negative PCRs. It also applied to those with clearance or with symptom resolution. Original methodology: Cell counts per sample came from amplifying reference gene primers. Generated by immunoSEQ multiplex PCR, the TCRdb table keeps only in-frame clones and is missing some. The V and J calls and clone size are taken from that table; D and trimming were inferred from the DNA. The table records about 380,000 clones, over 75% of them present only once.

This sequence was found in a man aged 25-45 years who had recovered from COVID-19. This chain uses TRBV19 with TRBJ1-5; TRBD1 aligns across 8 bases. Sequencing used PBMCs or T cells enriched from blood (not recorded which). CDR3 sequence (DNA): TGTGCCAGTCAGGGGGCGAATCAGCCCCAGCATTTT. Its protein product is CASQGANQPQHF.